This TCR beta chain was identified in a study of blood T cell repertoires in COVID-19. Study-level information: Acute and convalescent COVID-19 samples came from the United States, Italy and Spain. PBMCs, B-cell-depleted T cells, or T cells provided the cDNA or gDNA that made up the material.

Per the original methods: Using reference gene primer amplification, nucleated cell counts were estimated. Produced via immunoSEQ multiplex PCR; TCRdb's table is partial and in-frame only. V and J calls and clone size are copied from that table; D and trimming were computed from the DNA. Altogether 470,000 or so clones are present, 85% to 90% being singletons, with the ten largest covering about 4.5%. Germline V gene lookup returns CDR1 LGHNA and CDR2 YNFKEQ. V lost 3 bases and J lost 4, with 6 bases in between. This CDR3 contains 12 residues. Worth noting for this clone: Other DNA sequences in this specimen translate into the identical CDR3.

Sequences were obtained from peripheral blood. The rearrangement uses TRBV4-2 and TRBJ1-2; D gene uncertain. The sequence derives from a woman in her twenties or thirties with acute or convalescent COVID-19. Here the CDR3 reads CASSQRGYGYTF. In nucleotides, the CDR3 is TGTGCCAGCAGCCAGCGGGGCTATGGCTACACCTTC.